The 8 T cell receptor beta chains below all came from one sample that was sequenced in a study of vaccination and CD4 T cells after COVID-19. These TCRs' antigens remain unknown. Sequenced with the Oncomine TCR Beta short-read assay was DNA taken from cultured CD4+ T cells. TCRdb itself ran the PCR reads through MiXCR, one entry per CDR3 protein. The repertoire holds 15,000 to 20,000 distinct CDR3 sequences, around 58% seen once, with around 8% in the top ten. This sample's treatment: approximately 9-day PBMC culture with coronavirus spike peptide pools or control peptides (ViraFEST assay). The sample consisted of CD4+ T cells from blood, cultured in vitro. Receptors originate from a human donor who had recovered from COVID-19.

This clonotype has only a few counts. The chain employs TRBV7-2 and TRBJ1-1; 8 bases align to TRBD1. This CDR3 has 15 amino acids. Trimming at V came to 6 bases and at J to 4 bases, leaving 10 bases not matched to a gene. Germline V gene data show CDR1 as SGHTA and CDR2 as FQGNSA. The CDR3 loop reads CASSRDRQGATEAFF. The CDR3 DNA reads as TGTGCCAGCAGTCGAGACAGGCAGGGGGCCACTGAAGCTTTCTTT.

The J gene is TRBJ1-1, the V gene TRBV14; D gene unclear. Germline V gives CDR1 SGHDN, CDR2 FVKESK. The CDR3 covers 12 residues. V lost 3 bases to trimming and J lost 4 bases, with 6 bases between them. The CDR3 spells CASSQKRTEAFF. CDR3 nucleotides: TGTGCCAGCAGCCAGAAGCGCACTGAAGCTTTCTTT.

This clonotype was counted a few times. The chain recombines TRBV10-3 with TRBJ1-2; D uncertain. Trimming took 2 bases from V and 4 from J, leaving 8 bases between them. Germline-derived CDR1 and CDR2 are ENHRY and SYGVKD. This CDR3 is built from 13 residues. CDR3 in DNA: TGTGCCATCAGTGAGGGACCCTTCTATGGCTACACCTTC. Translating it yields CAISEGPFYGYTF.

V is TRBV12-3 or TRBV12-4 and J is TRBJ2-7; D remains unclear. There are 13 residues in the CDR3. V was cut by 1 base and J by 7 bases, with 11 bases left in between. In nucleotides, the CDR3 is TGTGCCAGCAGTTTAGTGGCGACTTATGAGCAGTACTTC. Translated: CASSLVATYEQYF.

Here the CDR3 DNA reads TGTGCCAGCAGAGATCTCCGGCAGGGGAATCAGCCCCAGCATTTT. As protein: CASRDLRQGNQPQHF. The chain joins TRBV27 to TRBJ1-5; D is possibly TRBD1 (6 bases). V was trimmed by 6 bases and J by 4 bases, leaving 16 bases between them. Germline loops: CDR1 MNHEY, CDR2 SMNVEV (reference sequence). This CDR3 region has 15 residues.

The chain recombines TRBV6-1 with TRBJ1-5; possible D gene TRBD1, 5 bases. Trimming removed 4 bases at V and 5 bases at J, with 9 bases between. The CDR3 loop spans 13 amino acids. In germline, CDR1 is MNHNS, CDR2 SASEGT. CDR3 DNA: TGTGCCAGCAGTGGGACAAGTGATCAGCCCCAGCATTTT. The encoded protein is CASSGTSDQPQHF.

The gene calls are TRBV6-4 and TRBJ2-7; 7 nucleotides agree with TRBD1. This CDR3 has 16 residues. With V trimmed by 0 bases and J by 3 bases, 8 bases remained unmatched. Per the germline V gene, CDR1 is MRHNA and CDR2 is SNTAGT. The CDR3 DNA is TGTGCCAGCAGTGACTCGTATCTGTCAGGGGGCTACGAGCAGTACTTC. As protein: CASSDSYLSGGYEQYF.

In this sample, this clonotype turned up once. The chain carries TRBV4-1 and TRBJ2-3; 16 bases agree with TRBD2. The CDR3 spans 18 residues. Trimming cost V 4 bases and J 6 bases; bases outside gene matches: 10. Germline loops: CDR1 MGHRA, CDR2 YSYEKL. This CDR3 is CASSPLGTSGRAPDTQYF. Here the CDR3 DNA reads TGCGCCAGCAGCCCCCTGGGGACTAGCGGGAGGGCCCCGGATACGCAGTATTTT.